These 24 T cell receptor beta chains were sequenced from one sample in a study of blood T cell repertoires in COVID-19. Produced via immunoSEQ multiplex PCR; TCRdb's table is partial and in-frame only. Altogether a few hundred thousand clones are present, approximately 88% being singletons, with the ten largest covering about 9.4%. The sequencing sample was made of peripheral blood. These receptors were collected from a woman in her seventies with COVID-19, enrolled during active disease.

The CDR3 DNA follows: TGTGCCAGCAGCACCGGGTTGGGTAATTCACCCCTCCACTTT. Translated: CASSTGLGNSPLHF. The chain carries TRBV7-9 and TRBJ1-6, with D hard to call. The CDR3 runs 14 residues. With 5 bases removed from V and 6 bases from J, the gap between germline ends came to 11 bases. CDR1 and CDR2 from the germline V gene are SEHNR and FQNEAQ (reference sequence).

The gene calls are TRBV6-5 and TRBJ1-2, with 10 bases fitting TRBD1. Germline V gene lookup returns CDR1 MNHEY and CDR2 SVGAGI. CDR3 size: 15 residues. J was trimmed by 6 bases and V by 6 bases; bases with no gene match: 10. CDR3 sequence: CASSHPRTGGNGYTF. The CDR3 region has the DNA TGTGCCAGCAGCCACCCCCGGACAGGGGGAAATGGCTACACCTTC.

CDR3 nucleotides: TGTGCCAGCAGCAGAAGGAGCACCGGGGAGCTGTTTTTT. Its protein is CASSRRSTGELFF. The V gene is TRBV7-2, the J gene TRBJ2-2; D is undetermined. Per germline, CDR1 SGHTA and CDR2 FQGNSA. Trimming left V 5 bases short and J 4 bases short, with 8 bases between. The CDR3 has 13 residues.

J is TRBJ1-6 and V is TRBV9, with 9 bases fitting TRBD1. From germline, CDR1 is SGDLS and CDR2 YYNGEE. The V segment lost 0 bases and the J segment 7 bases; nucleotides outside the gene matches: 5. This CDR3 is 16 amino acids long. DNA of the CDR3: TGTGCCAGCAGCGTAGGGGGACAGGGTGTGAATTCACCCCTCCACTTT. This gives the protein CASSVGGQGVNSPLHF.

This chain uses TRBV7-9 with TRBJ1-2; D unresolved. CDR3 size: 12 residues. Germline lookup yields CDR1 SEHNR and CDR2 FQNEAQ (reference sequence). Deletions cut 1 base from V and 8 bases from J, with 8 bases between. This CDR3 reads CASSLEREGYTF. The CDR3 bases are TGTGCCAGCAGCTTAGAGAGGGAGGGCTACACCTTC.

The chain is built from TRBV12-5 and TRBJ1-4, with a possible D match to TRBD1 (6 bases). CDR3 length equals 14 residues. CDR1 is LGHNT and CDR2 is FRNRAP in the germline V gene. V lost 7 bases to trimming and J lost 4 bases, with 13 bases between them. The CDR3, as DNA: TGTGCTAGTGAGGCCGGACAGCTTAATGAAAAACTGTTTTTT. It is translated as CASEAGQLNEKLFF.

The chain's CDR3 is CASSTQGINTEAFF. CDR3 DNA sequence: TGTGCCAGCAGCACACAGGGTATCAACACTGAAGCTTTCTTT. V and J are TRBV5-4 and TRBJ1-1; a possible D gene is TRBD1 (6 bases). CDR3 length: 14 residues. CDR1 SGHNT and CDR2 YYREEE come from the germline V gene (reference sequence). Trimming took 4 bases from V and 2 from J, leaving 12 bases between them.

V and J are TRBV11-2 and TRBJ1-1, with D perhaps TRBD1 (5 bases). This CDR3 is built from 12 residues. Between the trimmed V and J ends, which lost 5 bases and 5 bases, there was a span of 9 bases. CDR1 is SGHAT and CDR2 is FQNNGV in the germline V gene. The CDR3 region has the DNA TGTGCCAGCAGCCCCCAGGGAACTGAAGCTTTCTTT. Residues: CASSPQGTEAFF. Looking up the rest from reference TRBV11-2 and TRBJ1-1 gives the full variable domain: EAGVAQSPRYKIIEKRQSVAFWCNPISGHATLYWYQQILGQGPKLLIQFQNNGVVDDSQLPKDRFSAERLKGVDSTLKIQPAKLEDSAVYLCASSPQGTEAFFGQGTRLTVV.

This chain joins TRBV6-5 and TRBJ1-1; D may be TRBD1 (5 bases). This CDR3 has 15 residues. The germline V gene encodes CDR1 MNHEY and CDR2 SVGAGI. V was shortened by 5 bases and J by 4 bases, with 17 bases between the two germline ends. The CDR3 sequence: CASSRSGIGSTEAFF. The CDR3, as DNA: TGTGCCAGCAGTCGCTCAGGGATCGGAAGCACTGAAGCTTTCTTT.

This chain connects TRBV11-2 to TRBJ2-5; 10 nucleotides agree with TRBD1. CDR3 length: 16 residues. In germline, CDR1 is SGHAT, CDR2 FQNNGV. Unmatched junction bases numbered 11, after V lost 5 bases and J lost 5 bases. In DNA, the CDR3 is TGTGCCAGCAGCCTACTCCCGACAGGGGGCGGGGAGACCCAGTACTTC. It translates to CASSLLPTGGGETQYF.

The J gene is TRBJ1-5, the V gene TRBV4-2, with a possible D match to TRBD1 (6 bases). Per the germline V gene, CDR1 is LGHNA and CDR2 is YNFKEQ. The V end lost 2 bases, the J end lost 7 bases, and 15 bases lay between the germline ends. This CDR3 spans 15 amino acids. The DNA for the CDR3 is TGTGCCAGCAGCCAAAACTCACAGGGTGTGCAGCCCCAGCATTTT. It codes for CASSQNSQGVQPQHF.

CDR3 in amino acids: CASSRLGLAETQQFF. CDR3 nucleotide sequence: TGTGCCAGCAGCCGGCTAGGACTAGCGGAAACCCAACAGTTCTTC. The chain couples TRBV3-1 (or the pseudogene TRBV3-2) to TRBJ2-1; 10 bases map to TRBD2. V lost 4 bases, J lost 13 bases, and 13 bases stayed unmatched. Per the germline V gene, CDR1 is LGHDT and CDR2 is YNNKEL (reference sequence). This CDR3 comprises 15 residues.

The chain couples TRBV3-1 (or the pseudogene TRBV3-2) to TRBJ1-2; 7 bases agree with TRBD1. Germline V gene data show CDR1 as LGHDT and CDR2 as YNNKEL (reference sequence). J lost 10 bases, V lost 0 bases, and 5 bases had no gene match. The length of the CDR3 is 13 residues. CDR3 amino acids: CASSQDWTGVYTF. CDR3 nucleotides: TGTGCCAGCAGCCAAGATTGGACAGGCGTCTACACCTTC.

The gene calls are TRBV30 and TRBJ2-7; tentatively, D is TRBD2 (5 bases). This CDR3 region has 13 residues. V gave up 0 bases and J gave up 7 bases, with 13 bases separating them. CDR1 GTSNPN and CDR2 SVGIG come from the germline V gene (reference sequence). CDR3 coding DNA: TGTGCCTGGAGTGTACATCTTGGGGAGGAGCAGTACTTC. This sequence encodes CAWSVHLGEEQYF.

The CDR3 spells CASSPIDRPEYGYTF. Here the CDR3 DNA reads TGTGCCAGCAGCCCCATAGACAGGCCCGAGTATGGCTACACCTTC. The chain uses TRBV7-2 and TRBJ1-2; a weak D match, TRBD1 (6 bases). Germline V CDR1 and CDR2: SGHTA, FQGNSA. The CDR3 is 15 amino acids. V was cut by 5 bases and J by 5 bases, with 18 bases left in between. Full variable domain (remainder filled in from reference TRBV7-2 and TRBJ1-2): GAGVSQSPSNKVTEKGKDVELRCDPISGHTALYWYRQSLGQGLEFLIYFQGNSAPDKSGLPSDRFSAERTGGSVSTLTIQRTQQEDSAVYLCASSPIDRPEYGYTFGSGTRLTVV.

Regarding this clone: The missing conserved phenylalanine or tryptophan at the end of this CDR3 makes a read error likely. It is unclear where the CDR3 begins or ends on the DNA, so no DNA is shown, and the CDR3 is as TCRdb lists it. The CDR3 spells CASSQDPRQGESV. The chain is built from TRBV28 and TRBJ1-1; no check of the table's D call, TRBD1, against the DNA was made. In germline, CDR1 is MDHEN, CDR2 SYDVKM. The CDR3 adds up to 13 amino acids, both ends counted.

The CDR3, as DNA: TGTGCCAGCAGCGGGACTTGGACAGGGGGGGATCAGCCCCAGCATTTT. Protein product: CASSGTWTGGDQPQHF. The rearrangement uses TRBV2 and TRBJ1-5, with 10 bases aligning to TRBD1. In germline, CDR1 is SNHLY, CDR2 FYNNEI. The CDR3 runs 16 residues. V shed 6 bases and J 5 bases; nucleotides not matched to a gene: 10.

This sequence joins TRBV28 and TRBJ1-1; D remains ambiguous. V lost 4 bases and J lost 1, with 10 bases in between. The CDR3 is 14 residues long. Germline V lookup: CDR1 MDHEN, CDR2 SYDVKM. The CDR3 is CASSSPSGNTEAFF. As DNA, the CDR3 is TGTGCCAGCAGTTCCCCCAGTGGGAACACTGAAGCTTTCTTT.

In its sample, this clone was seen a few times. The chain joins TRBV4-1 to TRBJ1-5; D is ambiguous. With 1 base removed from V and 5 bases from J, the gap between germline ends came to 24 bases. The germline CDR1 and CDR2 sequences are MGHRA and YSYEKL. The CDR3 is 19 amino acids. As DNA, the CDR3 is TGCGCCAGCAGCCAAGGGTTAAGCTCCTCGGCGGGATATCATCAGCCCCAGCATTTT. It yields the protein CASSQGLSSSAGYHQPQHF.

The CDR3 DNA reads TGTGCCAGCAGCTTGGGTCAGGGTGCCAGTTGGGGCACCATATATTTT. Its protein is CASSLGQGASWGTIYF. The chain recombines TRBV5-6 with TRBJ1-3, with a possible D match to TRBD1 (5 bases). This CDR3 is built from 16 residues. The V and J ends lost 0 bases and 9 bases respectively, with 19 bases between them. Germline V CDR1 and CDR2: SGHDT, YYEEEE.

The rearrangement joins TRBV10-1 to TRBJ1-5, with 8 nucleotides matching TRBD1. The CDR3 consists of 16 residues. Losses at the gene ends were 4 bases for V and 2 bases for J; bases not matched to a gene: 7. Germline V gives CDR1 WNHNN, CDR2 SYGVQD (reference sequence). CDR3 in amino acids: CASSAADRERNQPQHF. The CDR3 nucleotides are TGCGCCAGCAGTGCGGCGGACAGGGAACGCAATCAGCCCCAGCATTTT.

This rearrangement joins TRBV6-5 to TRBJ1-2; the D is unclear. This CDR3 region has 13 residues. V was clipped by 2 bases and J by 3 bases, with 7 bases between them. CDR1 MNHEY and CDR2 SVGAGI come from the germline V gene. The CDR3 here is CASSYHGDYGYTF. The CDR3, as DNA: TGTGCCAGCAGTTACCACGGGGACTATGGCTACACCTTC.

A word on this clone: Other DNA sequences in the same sample also yield this CDR3. This chain links TRBV2 with TRBJ2-7, with D perhaps matching TRBD1 (5 bases). The CDR3 loop spans 12 amino acids. Germline-derived CDR1 and CDR2 are SNHLY and FYNNEI. V lost 6 bases and J 3 bases, leaving 9 bases between the germline ends. The DNA of the CDR3 is TGTGCCAGCAGGCAGGGCAACTACGAGCAGTACTTC. It encodes CASRQGNYEQYF.

The V gene is TRBV5-1, the J gene TRBJ2-1; 7 bases are shared with TRBD2. This CDR3 has 16 amino acids. Germline-derived CDR1 and CDR2 are SGHRS and YFSETQ. V lost 4 bases to trimming and J lost 0 bases; unmatched junction nucleotides: 7. The CDR3 sequence: CASSPRGSASYNEQFF. CDR3 coding DNA: TGCGCCAGCAGCCCCCGCGGGAGCGCCTCCTACAATGAGCAGTTCTTC.